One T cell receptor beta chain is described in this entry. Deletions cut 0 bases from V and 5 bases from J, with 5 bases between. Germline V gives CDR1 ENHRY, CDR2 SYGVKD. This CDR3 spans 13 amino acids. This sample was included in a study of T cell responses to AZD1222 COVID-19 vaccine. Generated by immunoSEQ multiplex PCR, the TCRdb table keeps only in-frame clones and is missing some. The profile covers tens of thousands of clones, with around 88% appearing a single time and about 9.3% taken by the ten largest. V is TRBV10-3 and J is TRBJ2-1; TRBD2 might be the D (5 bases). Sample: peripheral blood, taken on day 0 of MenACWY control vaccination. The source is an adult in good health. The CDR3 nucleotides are TGTGCCATCAGTGAGTCAGCGGACAATGAGCAGTTCTTC. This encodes CAISESADNEQFF.